These 5 T cell receptor beta chains originate from one sample sequenced in a study of blood T cell repertoires in COVID-19. Profiled with immunoSEQ multiplex PCR; TCRdb holds only in-frame clones, not every one. The repertoire holds 300,000 to 400,000 clones, with 90% as singletons. Specimen: peripheral blood. The receptors shown here come from a woman younger than 45 with COVID-19, enrolled during active disease.

The rearrangement uses TRBV10-1 and TRBJ2-7; D might be TRBD2 (6 bases). Germline V lookup: CDR1 WNHNN, CDR2 SYGVQD (reference sequence). This CDR3 has 15 residues. V was trimmed by 3 bases and J by 0 bases, leaving 12 bases between them. The CDR3 loop is CASSDRDFPSYEQYF. CDR3 in DNA: TGCGCCAGCAGTGATAGGGACTTTCCCTCCTACGAGCAGTACTTC.

The genes are TRBV30 and TRBJ1-2, with D tentatively TRBD1 (6 bases). Germline V CDR1 and CDR2: GTSNPN, SVGIG (reference sequence). This CDR3 is 14 amino acids long. V was shortened by 4 bases and J by 4 bases, with 16 bases between the two germline ends. CDR3 amino acids: CAWTSRGAGYGYTF. In nucleotides, the CDR3 is TGTGCCTGGACCTCCCGGGGGGCCGGCTATGGCTACACCTTC. The full variable domain, completed using reference TRBV30 and TRBJ1-2, is SQTIHQWPATLVQPVGSPLSLECTVEGTSNPNLYWYRQAAGRGLQLLFYSVGIGQISSEVPQNLSASRPQDRQFILSSKKLLLSDSGFYLCAWTSRGAGYGYTFGSGTRLTVV.

This clone occurred a few times. Other DNA sequences from this sample encode an identical CDR3 as well. This chain uses TRBV6-4 with TRBJ2-3; possibly TRBD2 for D (5 bases). The germline V and J ends were trimmed by 0 bases and 1 base, with 8 bases remaining between them. CDR1 and CDR2 (germline): MRHNA, SNTAGT. The length of the CDR3 is 15 residues. The CDR3 nucleotides read TGTGCCAGCAGTGACTCGGTGGGAGGCACAGATACGCAGTATTTT. Protein sequence: CASSDSVGGTDTQYF.

V is TRBV29-1 and J is TRBJ1-4, with no clear D. The CDR3 length is 13 residues. V lost 8 bases and J lost 8, with 18 bases in between. CDR1 is SQVTM and CDR2 is ANQGSEA in the germline V gene. DNA of the CDR3: TGCAGCCTGGCGGAGGGAACGCAGGAAAAACTGTTTTTT. Its translation: CSLAEGTQEKLFF.

The V and J genes are TRBV6-2 or TRBV6-3 and TRBJ1-5; D not certain. This CDR3 is 16 amino acids long. CDR1 is MNHEY, CDR2 SVGEGT, per germline. V shed 0 bases and J shed 4 bases, with 13 bases lying between them. CDR3 sequence (DNA): TGTGCCAGCAGTTACTCGAGATCAACTCCAAATCAGCCCCAGCATTTT. Translated, it gives CASSYSRSTPNQPQHF.